Below are 30 T cell receptor beta chains sequenced from a single sample in a study of human T cells and chemical hapten exposure. Time point reported: healthy volunteer bleed at 2 weeks. The total RNA was obtained from whole blood that was not fractionated. TCRdb passed the RACE reads through MiXCR, listing each CDR3 protein once. The sample has tens of thousands of distinct CDR3 sequences; less than 8% are singletons. Sequenced sample: whole blood. These receptors came from a human donor in good health. Some clones in this sample may be carry-over from other donors' samples.

The gene calls are TRBV10-3 and TRBJ2-1; tentatively, D is TRBD1 (6 bases). Germline lookup yields CDR1 ENHRY and CDR2 SYGVKD. The CDR3 is made up of 14 amino acids. V was clipped by 6 bases and J by 6 bases, with 15 bases between them. The CDR3 here is CAIRFLAGVNEQFF. CDR3 DNA: TGTGCCATCAGATTCCTGGCAGGGGTCAATGAGCAGTTCTTC.

Ten or more counts support this clonotype. This chain uses TRBV6-2 or TRBV6-3 with TRBJ1-1; the D gene is possibly TRBD1 (5 bases). Germline values: CDR1 MNHEY, CDR2 SVGEGT. The ends were cut back, 7 bases at V and 4 bases at J, with 19 bases in the middle. CDR3 size: 15 residues. CDR3 in amino acids: CASNWTPRGGTEAFF. CDR3 nucleotide sequence: TGTGCCAGCAATTGGACACCCCGAGGAGGCACTGAAGCTTTCTTT.

This clonotype was recorded many times. The rearrangement joins TRBV3-1 to TRBJ1-1; no clear D. Looked up from germline, CDR1 is LGHDT and CDR2 is YNNKEL (reference sequence). There are 12 residues in the CDR3. V shed 2 bases and J shed 6 bases, with 7 bases lying between them. The CDR3 nucleotides read TGTGCCAGCAGCCAACCCCCGTCTGAAGCTTTCTTT. Translation: CASSQPPSEAFF.

Ten or more counts support this clonotype. This chain links TRBV6-6 with TRBJ2-7; weak D call: TRBD2 (6 bases). The CDR3 spans 16 residues. The V gene's germline CDR1 is MNHNY and CDR2 SVGAGI (reference sequence). V lost 4 bases and J lost 5, with 21 bases in between. In DNA form, the CDR3 reads TGTGCCAGCAGTTTACTTCTAGCGAGGGTCGGCAACGAGCAGTACTTC. Protein: CASSLLLARVGNEQYF.

This clonotype was counted ten times or more. The chain uses TRBV27 and TRBJ1-5, with unresolved D. The V end lost 4 bases, the J end lost 5 bases, and 12 bases lay between the germline ends. Germline CDR1 and CDR2: MNHEY and SMNVEV (reference sequence). There are 14 residues in the CDR3. The CDR3 sequence is CASSYLGNDQPQHF. The CDR3 DNA is TGTGCCAGCAGTTATTTGGGGAACGATCAGCCCCAGCATTTT.

V gene TRBV6-5 combines with J gene TRBJ1-4; 7 nucleotides agree with TRBD1. Germline lookup yields CDR1 MNHEY and CDR2 SVGAGI. This CDR3 is 14 amino acids long. The J segment lost 5 bases and the V segment lost 6 bases, leaving 6 bases of the junction unmatched. Here the CDR3 reads CASSRDRLNEKLFF. For the CDR3, the DNA is TGTGCCAGCAGCCGGGACAGACTGAATGAAAAACTGTTTTTT.

This clonotype showed up many times. V and J are TRBV7-9 and TRBJ2-1; 10 nucleotides align to TRBD2. The ends lost 5 bases at V and 5 bases at J; junction bases unmatched: 9. In germline, CDR1 is SEHNR, CDR2 FQNEAQ (reference sequence). CDR3 length equals 16 residues. The CDR3: CASSPFRTSGNNEQFF. In nucleotides, the CDR3 is TGTGCCAGCAGCCCATTTCGGACTAGCGGAAACAATGAGCAGTTCTTC.

In its sample, this clonotype was seen many times. The V gene is TRBV18, the J gene TRBJ2-5; D gene unclear. Trimming removed 3 bases at V and 1 base at J, with 15 bases between. The germline V gene encodes CDR1 KGHSH and CDR2 LQKENI. CDR3 length equals 16 residues. CDR3 amino acids: CASSPAFQSSQETQYF. CDR3 nucleotide sequence: TGTGCCAGCTCACCTGCCTTTCAAAGTAGCCAAGAGACCCAGTACTTC.

The table lists this clonotype with a few counts. CDR3 residues: CASMAGGTTDTQYF. CDR3 sequence (DNA): TGTGCCAGCATGGCGGGGGGGACGACAGATACGCAGTATTTT. The chain employs TRBV6-1 and TRBJ2-3, with 9 nucleotides matching TRBD2. This CDR3 contains 14 residues. Germline V gene data show CDR1 as MNHNS and CDR2 as SASEGT. Trimming removed 7 bases from V and 3 bases from J; junction bases left unmatched: 5.

Sample share makes this clonotype medium-sized. The J gene is TRBJ2-7, the V gene TRBV10-2; 9 positions match TRBD2. V was clipped by 3 bases and J by 5 bases; unmatched bases: 8. This CDR3 is 15 amino acids long. Germline V lookup: CDR1 WSHSY, CDR2 SAAADI. For the CDR3, the DNA is TGCGCCAGCAGTGACCCAGCGGGGGGTTCAGACGAGCAGTACTTC. Residues: CASSDPAGGSDEQYF.

This clonotype was found many times. The rearrangement uses TRBV12-3 or TRBV12-4 and TRBJ2-7; 8 nucleotides align to TRBD2. CDR3 length: 15 amino acids. The J segment lost 9 bases and the V segment lost 6 bases, leaving 16 bases of the junction unmatched. CDR3 loop: CASSPLWGLVTAQYF. The DNA for the CDR3 is TGTGCCAGCAGCCCCCTTTGGGGACTAGTTACCGCGCAGTACTTC.

CDR3 region: CASSEGSFGTTEAFF. The CDR3 DNA reads TGTGCCAGCAGTGAGGGGTCTTTCGGGACCACTGAAGCTTTCTTT. This rearrangement joins TRBV2 to TRBJ1-1, with a possible D match to TRBD1 (5 bases). The germline V gene has CDR1 SNHLY and CDR2 FYNNEI. The CDR3 loop spans 15 amino acids. V was shortened by 3 bases and J by 4 bases, with 15 bases between the two germline ends.

In its sample, this clonotype was seen many times. The rearrangement uses TRBV6-5 and TRBJ2-1; D is ambiguous. CDR3 size: 12 residues. The V end lost 0 bases, the J end lost 9 bases, and 6 bases lay between the germline ends. Germline assignment: CDR1 MNHEY and CDR2 SVGAGI. The CDR3 DNA reads as TGTGCCAGCAGTTACTCGGGAACTGAGCAGTTCTTC. Translation gives CASSYSGTEQFF.

The chain recombines TRBV4-3 with TRBJ2-1; possibly TRBD2 for D (5 bases). Trimming removed 0 bases at V and 4 bases at J, with 13 bases between. CDR3 length equals 16 residues. Germline V gene sequence: CDR1 LGHNA, CDR2 YSLEER. CDR3: CASSQEGVERYNEQFF. DNA of the CDR3: TGCGCCAGCAGCCAAGAGGGAGTAGAGCGGTACAATGAGCAGTTCTTC.

This clonotype was seen ten or more times. The V call is TRBV29-1, the J call TRBJ2-2; D might be TRBD1 (6 bases). The CDR3 contains 15 residues. Trimming took off 6 bases at V and 0 bases at J, with 14 bases between the two ends. CDR1 is SQVTM, CDR2 ANQGSEA, per germline. CDR3 sequence: CSVRPTGANTGELFF. CDR3 in DNA: TGCAGCGTCCGTCCGACAGGCGCGAACACCGGGGAGCTGTTTTTT.

This clonotype was counted a few times. The genes are TRBV6-2 or TRBV6-3 and TRBJ2-5; 10 bases align to TRBD2. Germline lookup yields CDR1 MNHEY and CDR2 SVGEGT. CDR3 length: 17 residues. V lost 2 bases, J lost 5 bases, and 11 bases stayed unmatched. In DNA, the CDR3 is TGTGCCAGCAGTTACACAACTAGCGGGGATAGGGAGGAGACCCAGTACTTC. It codes for CASSYTTSGDREETQYF.

On this clonotype itself: One junction end does not reproduce the germline sequence, and a read error may be involved. The chain couples TRBV20-1 to TRBJ1-2; TRBD1 agrees at 12 bases. The germline CDR1 and CDR2 sequences are DFQATT and SNEGSKA (reference sequence). The CDR3 is made up of 17 amino acids. The CDR3 loop is CSARDPRGQGARSGYPF. The DNA for the CDR3 is TGCAGTGCTAGAGATCCGCGGGGACAGGGGGCGCGGTCTGGCTACCCCTTC.

This clonotype was counted ten times or more. V and J are TRBV20-1 and TRBJ1-5; a weak D match, TRBD1 (6 bases). In germline, CDR1 is DFQATT, CDR2 SNEGSKA (reference sequence). Trimming pared 1 base from V and 5 bases from J, leaving 15 bases between. The CDR3 is 15 residues long. Here the CDR3 DNA reads TGCAGTGCTAGAGCCCTACAGGGTCGGGATCAGCCCCAGCATTTT. It yields the protein CSARALQGRDQPQHF.

The chain combines TRBV12-3 or TRBV12-4 with TRBJ1-5; D is unresolved. The CDR3 totals 14 residues. V lost 3 bases, J lost 6 bases, and 12 bases lay in between. The CDR3 spells CASSLWGSTQPQHF. CDR3 nucleotide sequence: TGTGCCAGCAGTTTGTGGGGAAGTACTCAGCCCCAGCATTTT.

This clonotype was counted at least ten times. The CDR3 region is CASSFRDRSNSPLHF. Here the CDR3 DNA reads TGTGCCAGCAGTTTCCGGGACAGGAGTAATTCACCCCTCCACTTT. V is TRBV2 and J is TRBJ1-6; 8 positions match TRBD1. Trimming took 5 bases from V and 6 from J; bases not matched to a gene: 6. The CDR3 is 15 residues long. Germline lookup yields CDR1 SNHLY and CDR2 FYNNEI.

This clonotype was seen at least ten times. V is TRBV12-3 or TRBV12-4 and J is TRBJ1-6; 7 nucleotides line up with TRBD1. The CDR3 has 14 residues. V was pared by 2 bases and J by 7 bases, with 2 bases of the junction left unmatched. As DNA, the CDR3 is TGTGCCAGCAGTTTAAGGGACAGAAATTCACCCCTCCACTTT. Its translation is CASSLRDRNSPLHF.

V gene TRBV7-2 combines with J gene TRBJ1-2, with D possibly matching TRBD1 (6 bases). Deletions cut 6 bases from V and 2 bases from J, with 13 bases between. The CDR3 is made up of 14 amino acids. Germline V gene data show CDR1 as SGHTA and CDR2 as FQGNSA. CDR3 coding DNA: TGTACCAGCAGTCGTGGGGGGCGCAACTATGGCTACACCTTC. Translating it yields CTSSRGGRNYGYTF.

This clonotype was detected many times. V usage is TRBV28 and J usage is TRBJ1-1; D possibly corresponds to TRBD1 (6 bases). V lost 1 base to trimming and J lost 0 bases, with 9 bases between them. Germline V CDR1 and CDR2: MDHEN, SYDVKM. The CDR3 is 15 amino acids. The CDR3 sequence is CASSLYDRLNTEAFF. As DNA, the CDR3 is TGTGCCAGCAGTTTATATGACAGGCTGAACACTGAAGCTTTCTTT.

This clonotype was detected ten times or more. The J gene is TRBJ2-3, the V gene TRBV6-6, with 8 bases that match TRBD2. J lost 0 bases, V lost 5 bases, and 4 bases had no gene match. The CDR3 is made up of 15 amino acids. Germline lookup yields CDR1 MNHNY and CDR2 SVGAGI (reference sequence). CDR3 nucleotides: TGTGCCAGCAGTCTTAGCGGGGCTAGCACAGATACGCAGTATTTT. Translated: CASSLSGASTDTQYF.

This clonotype was counted at least ten times. The V and J genes are TRBV4-1 and TRBJ2-1; maybe TRBD1 (5 bases). The CDR3 totals 13 residues. The V gene lost 3 bases and the J gene lost 7 bases, with 10 bases spanning the gap. From germline, CDR1 is MGHRA and CDR2 YSYEKL. As DNA, the CDR3 is TGCGCCAGCAGCCACGATAAGGGGAATGAGCAGTTCTTC. This sequence encodes CASSHDKGNEQFF.

This clonotype was seen many times. The chain uses TRBV20-1 and TRBJ2-7; 10 nucleotides align to TRBD2. Germline trimming cut 6 bases from V and 1 base from J; bases unmatched to any gene: 9. The CDR3 is 15 residues long. Germline CDR1 reads DFQATT; CDR2 reads SNEGSKA (reference sequence). CDR3 in amino acids: CSAPISGRPSYEQYF. CDR3 in DNA: TGCAGTGCGCCCATTAGCGGGAGGCCATCCTACGAGCAGTACTTC.

There are a few counts of this clonotype. A read error is possible here, since a much larger clone lies one base away. The chain links TRBV7-2 to TRBJ1-5; D is ambiguous. The CDR3 is made up of 12 amino acids. Germline V gene sequence: CDR1 SGHTA, CDR2 FQGNSA. CDR3 sequence: CASSYRDQPKHF. Written as DNA, the CDR3 is TGTGCCAGCAGCTACCGTGATCAGCCCAAGCATTTT.

The chain has TRBV29-1 and TRBJ2-3, with 9 bases matching TRBD1. V was clipped by 1 base and J by 6 bases; unmatched bases: 14. This CDR3 spans 17 amino acids. Germline loops: CDR1 SQVTM, CDR2 ANQGSEA. The DNA for the CDR3 is TGCAGCGTTGAAGCTATGAGTTCGGACAGGGGTTTGGATACGCAGTATTTT. This sequence encodes CSVEAMSSDRGLDTQYF.

The chain recombines TRBV18 with TRBJ2-7; D may correspond to TRBD1 or TRBD2 (6 bases each). The CDR3 spans 14 residues. Deletions cut 6 bases from V and 2 bases from J, with 14 bases between. Germline V gene data show CDR1 as KGHSH and CDR2 as LQKENI. CDR3 sequence reads: CASSRETGPYEQYF. CDR3 DNA: TGTGCCAGCTCCCGGGAGACAGGCCCCTACGAGCAGTACTTC.

This clonotype was seen only a few times. V gene TRBV7-9 combines with J gene TRBJ2-5; D is ambiguous. The CDR3 extends over 14 amino acids. Germline V gene lookup returns CDR1 SEHNR and CDR2 FQNEAQ (reference sequence). The V end lost 5 bases, the J end lost 5 bases, and 15 bases lay between the germline ends. CDR3 region: CASSTDGLVETQYF. The CDR3 DNA follows: TGTGCCAGCAGCACGGACGGCCTGGTTGAGACCCAGTACTTC.